The following is a TCR beta chain sequence with its context. Its antigen is as yet unknown. From germline, CDR1 is MNHEY and CDR2 SVGAGI. The CDR3 is made up of 14 amino acids. The junction had 7 bases not matched to a gene; V was cut back by 7 bases and J by 4 bases. This sample was taken from a study of stem cell transplantation in POMP-related autoinflammatory disease. Findings of the study overall: Unique TRB V-J gene pairings were limited in number in patients with PRAID.

Produced via immunoSEQ multiplex PCR; TCRdb's table is partial and in-frame only. The table has more than 20,000 clones, approximately 78% seen once; the top ten hold approximately 2.3%. The chain uses TRBV6-5 and TRBJ1-5, with TRBD1 matching over 7 bases. Specimen: CD4+ T cells from PBMCs, collected before stem cell transplantation. The sequence was obtained from a human donor with POMP-related autoinflammation and immune dysregulation (PRAID). The CDR3: CASNKQGRNQPQHF. The CDR3 DNA reads TGTGCCAGCAACAAACAGGGGAGGAATCAGCCCCAGCATTTT.